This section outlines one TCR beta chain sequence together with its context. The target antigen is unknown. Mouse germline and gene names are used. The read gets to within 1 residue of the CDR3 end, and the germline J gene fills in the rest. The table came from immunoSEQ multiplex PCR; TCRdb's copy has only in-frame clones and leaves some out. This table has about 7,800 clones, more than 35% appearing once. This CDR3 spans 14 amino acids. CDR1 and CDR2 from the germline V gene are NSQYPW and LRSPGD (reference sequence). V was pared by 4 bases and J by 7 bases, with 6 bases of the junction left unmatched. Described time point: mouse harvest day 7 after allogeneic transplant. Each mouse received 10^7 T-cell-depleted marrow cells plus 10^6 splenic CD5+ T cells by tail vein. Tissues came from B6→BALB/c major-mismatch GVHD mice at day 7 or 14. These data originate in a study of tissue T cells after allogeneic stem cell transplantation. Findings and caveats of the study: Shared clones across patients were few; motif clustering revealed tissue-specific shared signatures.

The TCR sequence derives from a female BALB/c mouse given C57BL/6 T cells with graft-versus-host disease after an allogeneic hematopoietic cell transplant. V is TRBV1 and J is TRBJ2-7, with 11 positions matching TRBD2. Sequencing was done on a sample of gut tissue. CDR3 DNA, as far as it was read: TGCACCTGCAGTGGAACTGGGGGGGCGGGGGAACAGTAC. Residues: CTCSGTGGAGEQY. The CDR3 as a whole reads CTCSGTGGAGEQYF.